This T cell receptor (beta chain) derives from a study of blood T cell repertoires in COVID-19. Profiling relied on immunoSEQ multiplex PCR, and the TCRdb table lists in-frame clones only, not all of them. Here the sample spans about 280,000 clones, 75% to 90% being singletons. CDR1 is GTSNPN and CDR2 is SVGIG in the germline V gene (reference sequence). The V segment lost 4 bases and the J segment 10 bases; nucleotides outside the gene matches: 8. This CDR3 region has 14 residues. The rearrangement uses TRBV30 and TRBJ2-1; 12 nucleotides agree with TRBD2. This TCR was recovered from a woman aged 40 to 49 who had recovered from COVID-19. The sample was peripheral blood. CDR3 amino acids: CAWNPAGLAGEQFF. The CDR3 DNA sequence: TGTGCCTGGAATCCCGCCGGACTAGCGGGAGAGCAGTTCTTC.